A selection of T cell receptor beta chains follows, all from one sample in a study of response to subunit inactivated influenza vaccine. TCRdb independently ran MiXCR on the RT-PCR reads; one entry per CDR3 protein. This table holds 800,000 to 1,000,000 distinct CDR3 sequences, less than 25% found once. The starting material was PBMCs from blood, obtained approximately 5 days after vaccination. The receptors were sampled from a man in his fifties who received an inactivated influenza vaccine. CDR3s include the opening cysteine and the closing phenylalanine or tryptophan. Each record gives: V gene, J gene, CDR3 protein.

TRBV7-6	TRBJ2-3	CASSLARERAQYF
TRBV12-3/TRBV12-4	TRBJ1-2	CASSLNQAPGGYTF
TRBV6-5	TRBJ2-1	CASSFGLAGASYNEQFF
TRBV7-2	TRBJ2-5	CASSLLGQGSQETQYF
TRBV5-1	TRBJ2-7	CASSPAGVHEQYF
TRBV7-2	TRBJ2-3	CASSFTGQGWSDTQYF
TRBV9	TRBJ2-3	CASSAGLALSTDTQYF
TRBV9	TRBJ2-7	CASSPYGQSSYEQYF
TRBV4-2	TRBJ2-7	CASSQVSGTRVYEQYF
TRBV29-1	TRBJ2-3	CSVDLQSTDTQYF
TRBV6-1	TRBJ1-1	CASSIRGRMNTEAFF
TRBV9	TRBJ2-2	CASSLRTSGTLYANTGELFF
TRBV7-9	TRBJ2-1	CASSPTRGGNNEQFF
TRBV7-3	TRBJ2-3	CASSLIGQGTDTQYF
TRBV21-1	TRBJ2-7	CASSSLLNRGVSYEQYF
TRBV7-2	TRBJ1-2	CASSLGYGGAVGYTF
TRBV24-1	TRBJ2-3	CATSDPGVAGGRTDTQYF
TRBV6-5	TRBJ1-1	CASSYSSQNTEAFF
TRBV16	TRBJ2-2	CATSQELRATGELFF
TRBV6-5	TRBJ1-5	CASSYSISGNQPQHF
TRBV24-1	TRBJ2-1	CATSDPRPGLAPHEQFF
TRBV20-1	TRBJ2-3	CSASLGASDTQYF
TRBV7-3	TRBJ2-2	CASSSSGNTGELFF
TRBV6-2/TRBV6-3	TRBJ2-1	CASSLLGVGQFF
TRBV4-2	TRBJ2-5	CASSQEEGRFQETQYF
TRBV12-3/TRBV12-4	TRBJ2-3	CASSFAGVNTQYF
TRBV24-1	TRBJ1-2	CATSDPGTAYGYTF
TRBV5-1	TRBJ2-5	CASRTSGVRQETQYF
TRBV19	TRBJ1-5	CASSIMSGSNQPQHF
TRBV10-3	TRBJ2-1	CATGGGMKGNEQFF
TRBV7-9	TRBJ1-6	CASSPRPDLALHF
TRBV6-1	TRBJ2-7	CASSATEGFYEQYF